These 10 T cell receptor beta chains were all obtained from the same sample, sequenced in a study of blood T cell repertoires in COVID-19. The table came from immunoSEQ multiplex PCR; TCRdb's copy has only in-frame clones and leaves some out. The sample has around 200,000 clones; about 86% are singletons. The sample comprised peripheral blood. The receptor source for this set is a man between 40 and 49 years old with active or convalescent COVID-19.

CDR3 nucleotides: TGTGCCACCAGCTCCCCAGGCCCGGTTCCCCAGGAGCAGTACTTC. It specifies CATSSPGPVPQEQYF. V usage is TRBV15 and J usage is TRBJ2-7; D not certain. CDR1 LNHNV and CDR2 YYDKDF come from the germline V gene (reference sequence). V was shortened by 5 bases and J by 7 bases, with 21 bases between the two germline ends. CDR3 size: 15 residues. Combining the CDR3 with reference TRBV15 and TRBJ2-7 gives the whole variable domain DAMVIQNPRYQVTQFGKPVTLSCSQTLNHNVMYWYQQKSSQAPKLLFHYYDKDFNNEADTPDNFQSRRPNTSFCFLDIRSPGLGDTAMYLCATSSPGPVPQEQYFGPGTRLTVT.

The chain has TRBV24-1 and TRBJ2-3, with D tentatively TRBD2 (5 bases). Germline-derived CDR1 and CDR2 are KGHDR and SFDVKD. V lost 3 bases, J lost 6 bases, and 6 bases lay in between. CDR3 length: 12 amino acids. The CDR3 spells CATSDPGDTQYF. CDR3 DNA sequence: TGTGCCACCAGTGATCCGGGGGATACGCAGTATTTT.

This clone showed up just once. V and J are TRBV7-9 and TRBJ2-3; TRBD2 agrees at 8 bases. The CDR3 covers 13 residues. The germline CDR1 and CDR2 sequences are SEHNR and FQNEAQ (reference sequence). Trimming at V came to 5 bases and at J to 10 bases, leaving 8 bases not matched to a gene. CDR3 in DNA: TGTGCCAGCAGCCGGTCGGGAGGGGAGGCGCAGTATTTT. Translation gives CASSRSGGEAQYF.

This chain uses TRBV11-2 with TRBJ1-6; 7 nucleotides agree with TRBD1. Germline V gene data show CDR1 as SGHAT and CDR2 as FQNNGV. The length of the CDR3 is 16 residues. Trimming took 5 bases from V and 6 from J; bases not matched to a gene: 10. CDR3 sequence (DNA): TGTGCCAGCAGCCCGCGGGACAGCAGCCTTAATTCACCCCTCCACTTT. This sequence encodes CASSPRDSSLNSPLHF.

V is TRBV2 and J is TRBJ1-2, with 10 nucleotides matching TRBD1. The CDR3 spans 14 residues. Germline V CDR1 and CDR2: SNHLY, FYNNEI. The V gene end was trimmed by 7 bases and the J gene end by 7 bases; junction bases not matched to a gene: 9. The CDR3 reads CASTPTGGWGGYTF. CDR3 DNA sequence: TGTGCCAGCACCCCGACAGGGGGCTGGGGTGGCTACACCTTC.

V gene TRBV3-1 (or the pseudogene TRBV3-2) combines with J gene TRBJ2-1, with 10 nucleotides matching TRBD2. V lost 1 base, J lost 7 bases, and 13 bases stayed unmatched. From germline, CDR1 is LGHDT and CDR2 YNNKEL (reference sequence). The CDR3 is 18 amino acids. In DNA, the CDR3 is TGTGCCAGCAGCCAAGTTTCATCCCTCGGTAGCGGGAGGAATGAGCAGTTCTTC. Its protein is CASSQVSSLGSGRNEQFF.

V is TRBV10-3 and J is TRBJ2-5, with 11 bases matching TRBD2. Germline V CDR1 and CDR2: ENHRY, SYGVKD. J lost 4 bases, V lost 11 bases, and 9 bases had no gene match. The CDR3 spans 14 residues. The CDR3 sequence is CAVTSGSTGETQYF. The CDR3 nucleotides read TGTGCCGTTACTAGCGGGAGTACGGGAGAGACCCAGTACTTC.

In this sample, this clone turned up a few times. The chain combines TRBV13 with TRBJ2-7; TRBD2 agrees at 10 bases. The CDR3 covers 17 residues. J was trimmed by 5 bases and V by 1 base; bases with no gene match: 11. The germline gives CDR1 PRHDT, CDR2 FYEKMQ (reference sequence). The CDR3 loop is CASSLEAQRGGTNEQYF. CDR3 sequence (DNA): TGTGCCAGCAGCTTAGAAGCCCAGCGGGGGGGCACGAACGAGCAGTACTTC.

The rearrangement links TRBV10-3 to TRBJ1-2, with D hard to call. The length of the CDR3 is 12 residues. The germline V gene has CDR1 ENHRY and CDR2 SYGVKD. V was shortened by 10 bases and J by 4 bases, with 13 bases between the two germline ends. CDR3 nucleotides: TGTGCCACCTCCGAGACAAGCTATGGCTACACCTTC. Translated: CATSETSYGYTF.

The chain employs TRBV4-3 and TRBJ1-4, with D perhaps matching TRBD1 (5 bases). This CDR3 contains 14 residues. Germline loops: CDR1 LGHNA, CDR2 YSLEER. Trimming left V 0 bases short and J 7 bases short, with 9 bases between. In nucleotides, the CDR3 is TGCGCCAGCAGCCAAGACGTCAGGGCTGAAAAACTGTTTTTT. Amino acids: CASSQDVRAEKLFF.